This entry is about one T cell receptor beta chain. What it binds is unknown. TCRdb analysed the 5' RACE reads with MiXCR anew, one entry per CDR3 protein. This table has just under 550,000 distinct CDR3 sequences, over 12% appearing once. This entry is derived from a study of identical twins. Broader study findings: The abundant beta clonotypes from cord blood had fewer insertions, and memory repertoires had none of this.

J was trimmed by 0 bases and V by 1 base; bases with no gene match: 4. This CDR3 region has 18 residues. Germline V CDR1 and CDR2: LNHNV, YYDKDF (reference sequence). The sample was also reused in another study, on yellow fever vaccine responses in identical twins.

This chain joins TRBV15 and TRBJ2-1; 12 bases are shared with TRBD2. The TCR was taken from a woman aged 18-35 years in good health. The sample was CD4+ T cells sorted from blood. The CDR3 DNA follows: TGTGCCACCAGCAGAGCTAGCGGGAGGGACAGCTCCTACAATGAGCAGTTCTTC. Protein: CATSRASGRDSSYNEQFF.